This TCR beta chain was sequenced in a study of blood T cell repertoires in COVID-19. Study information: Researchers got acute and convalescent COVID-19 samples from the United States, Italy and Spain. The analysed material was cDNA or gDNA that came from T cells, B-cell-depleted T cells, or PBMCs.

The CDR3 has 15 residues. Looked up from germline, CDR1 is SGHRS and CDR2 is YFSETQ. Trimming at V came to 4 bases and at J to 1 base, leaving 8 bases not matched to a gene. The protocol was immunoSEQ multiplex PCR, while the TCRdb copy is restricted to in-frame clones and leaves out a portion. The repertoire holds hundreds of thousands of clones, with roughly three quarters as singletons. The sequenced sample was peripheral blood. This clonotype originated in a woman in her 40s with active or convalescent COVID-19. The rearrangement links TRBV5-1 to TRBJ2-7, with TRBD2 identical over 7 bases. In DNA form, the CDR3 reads TGCGCCAGCAGCCTGTGGAGCGGGGAATCCTACGAGCAGTACTTC. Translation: CASSLWSGESYEQYF.